This TCR beta chain was recorded in a study of PD-1 blockade in classical Hodgkin lymphoma. General study results and limits: Exclusion was the outcome for patients who began nivolumab under 1 year after ASCT. Relapsed/refractory patients reportedly had the lowest baseline TCR diversity, below newly diagnosed patients, who were below healthy donors. The diversity seen at baseline in complete responders resembled that of newly diagnosed patients.

Libraries were prepared by immunoSEQ multiplex PCR; TCRdb keeps only in-frame clonotypes and omits some of them. This table holds some 63,000 clones, roughly 90% found once. V was pared by 1 base and J by 6 bases, with 4 bases of the junction left unmatched. The length of the CDR3 is 14 residues. CDR1 and CDR2 from the germline V gene are SGHVS and FNYEAQ. Of note for this clone: Its specificity is not known.

Following autologous stem cell transplantation, relapse occurred in every patient, and exposure to brentuximab vedotin varied. V usage is TRBV7-6 and J usage is TRBJ2-3, with 7 bases aligning to TRBD2. The source material was peripheral blood mononuclear cells (PBMCs), sampled at baseline. This clonotype was sampled from a human donor with classical Hodgkin lymphoma. DNA of the CDR3: TGTGCCAGCAGCTTAGGGGGGGGTGCGGATACGCAGTATTTT. As protein: CASSLGGGADTQYF.